This TCR beta chain was sequenced for a study of T cell clonotyping in hematopoietic cell transplantation. Repertoires were generated with immunoSEQ multiplex PCR, while TCRdb's copy carries only in-frame clones and drops some. Of 69,000 or so clones detected, just under 95% appear once; the ten largest clones hold around 1.6%. Overall study findings and caveats: After transplant, recipient diversity fell while pathologically expanded clonotypes grew through day 180. At the given depth, recipient repertoires were over 95% de novo clonotypes. Without cell sorting, CD4 versus CD8 contributions remain unresolved.

About this clone: What it binds is not known.

The germline V and J ends were trimmed by 3 bases and 1 base, with 6 bases remaining between them. The CDR3 is made up of 13 amino acids. Germline loops: CDR1 SGHRS, CDR2 YFSETQ. This receptor was identified in a man aged 45-65 years in good health. Some clones in this sample may be carry-over from other donors' samples. The chain has TRBV5-1 and TRBJ2-3; D is undetermined. Source material: peripheral blood mononuclear cells. The CDR3 DNA is TGCGCCAGCAGCTCCACAGGCACAGATACGCAGTATTTT. Protein sequence: CASSSTGTDTQYF.